The 30 T cell receptor beta chains below were found in one sample sequenced in a study of Ad26.COV2.S vaccination and SARS-CoV-2 variants. Treatment defined: 15 to 20 received Ad26.COV2.S at low or high dose, single or two shots; 5 received placebo; per-sample allocation not given. Each sample was drawn 63 days after the first injection (of vaccine or placebo). Clones were sequenced by immunoSEQ multiplex PCR, and TCRdb holds only the in-frame ones, with some missing. The sample has 400,000 or so clones, approximately 91% seen once. The sequencing used peripheral blood, collected in a trial of Ad26.COV2.S vaccine versus placebo. The receptors come from a person aged 18-60 years who received the Ad26.COV2.S COVID-19 vaccine or a placebo.

CDR3 sequence: CASSLGAVNTEAFF. CDR3 nucleotide sequence: TGTGCCAGCAGCTTAGGGGCGGTGAACACTGAAGCTTTCTTT. The V call is TRBV5-5, the J call TRBJ1-1, with a possible D match to TRBD1 (5 bases). Germline-derived CDR1 and CDR2 are SGHKS and YYEKEE (reference sequence). Trimming left V 2 bases short and J 0 bases short, with 8 bases between. This CDR3 spans 14 amino acids. The full variable domain, its missing parts supplied by reference TRBV5-5 and TRBJ1-1, is DAGVTQSPTHLIKTRGQQVTLRCSPISGHKSVSWYQQVLGQGPQFIFQYYEKEERGRGNFPDRFSARQFPNYSSELNVNALLLGDSALYLCASSLGAVNTEAFFGQGTRLTVV.

V usage is TRBV6-5 and J usage is TRBJ1-2, with 9 bases fitting TRBD1. The CDR3 loop spans 13 amino acids. The J segment lost 9 bases and the V segment lost 6 bases, leaving 8 bases of the junction unmatched. Germline CDR1 reads MNHEY; CDR2 reads SVGAGI. CDR3 protein: CASRLRTGGSYTF. As DNA, the CDR3 is TGTGCCAGCAGGTTGAGAACAGGGGGCAGCTACACCTTC.

This rearrangement joins TRBV6-6 to TRBJ2-5; no definite D call. CDR3 length equals 15 residues. V dropped 0 bases and J dropped 2 bases, with 10 bases sitting between them. The V gene's germline CDR1 is MNHNY and CDR2 SVGAGI (reference sequence). The CDR3 is CASSYSIGLQETQYF. CDR3 DNA sequence: TGTGCCAGCAGTTACTCCATCGGCTTACAAGAGACCCAGTACTTC.

This rearrangement joins TRBV30 to TRBJ2-1; D call uncertain. Per the germline V gene, CDR1 is GTSNPN and CDR2 is SVGIG (reference sequence). Trimming left V 3 bases short and J 9 bases short, with 9 bases between. CDR3 length: 11 amino acids. CDR3 region: CAWRPWGEQFF. For the CDR3, the DNA is TGTGCCTGGAGACCGTGGGGTGAGCAGTTCTTC.

The chain has TRBV5-4 and TRBJ1-1; 8 positions match TRBD1. V was clipped by 2 bases and J by 1 base; unmatched bases: 4. CDR1 is SGHNT and CDR2 is YYREEE in the germline V gene (reference sequence). The CDR3 is 15 residues long. The CDR3 loop is CASSLGQGGNTEAFF. Here the CDR3 DNA reads TGTGCCAGCAGCTTAGGACAGGGTGGGAACACTGAAGCTTTCTTT.

The chain combines TRBV7-8 with TRBJ2-7; 7 bases line up with TRBD2. Germline values: CDR1 SGHVS, CDR2 FQNEAQ. This CDR3 contains 14 residues. Trimming removed 6 bases from V and 0 bases from J; junction bases left unmatched: 5. The CDR3 sequence is CASRFRTSSYEQYF. The CDR3, as DNA: TGTGCCAGCAGGTTTAGGACTAGCTCCTACGAGCAGTACTTC.

The J gene is TRBJ2-3, the V gene TRBV5-1, with 13 bases that match TRBD2. Germline CDR1 and CDR2: SGHRS and YFSETQ. V was clipped by 0 bases and J by 0 bases; unmatched bases: 10. The CDR3 extends over 20 amino acids. CDR3 sequence: CASSLAPRTSGGISTDTQYF. CDR3 in DNA: TGCGCCAGCAGCTTGGCCCCACGGACTAGCGGGGGAATAAGCACAGATACGCAGTATTTT.

The rearrangement links TRBV4-3 to TRBJ1-2, with D unclear. V was cut by 0 bases and J by 5 bases, with 10 bases left in between. The CDR3 has 14 residues. Germline values: CDR1 LGHNA, CDR2 YSLEER. The CDR3 DNA reads as TGCGCCAGCAGCCAAGAACTCGGCTCATATGGCTACACCTTC. Protein product: CASSQELGSYGYTF.

Only a few counts were recorded for this clone. This chain joins TRBV7-2 and TRBJ1-4; D is uncertain. Germline V lookup: CDR1 SGHTA, CDR2 FQGNSA. The V and J ends lost 6 bases and 4 bases respectively, with 18 bases between them. The CDR3 covers 16 residues. CDR3 amino acids: CASSVDLGRSNEKLFF. CDR3 coding DNA: TGTGCCAGCAGTGTAGACCTAGGTCGAAGTAATGAAAAACTGTTTTTT.

This rearrangement joins TRBV5-8 to TRBJ1-5; 9 positions agree with TRBD1. The CDR3 is 14 residues long. V lost 2 bases to trimming and J lost 8 bases; unmatched junction nucleotides: 5. Germline-derived CDR1 and CDR2 are SGHTS and YDEGEE. In nucleotides, the CDR3 is TGTGCCAGCAGCTTTGGGACAGGGAATGAGCCCCAGCATTTT. Translating it yields CASSFGTGNEPQHF. Looking up the rest from reference TRBV5-8 and TRBJ1-5 gives the full variable domain: EAGVTQSPTHLIKTRGQQATLRCSPISGHTSVYWYQQALGLGLQFLLWYDEGEERNRGNFPPRFSGRQFPNYSSELNVNALELEDSALYLCASSFGTGNEPQHFGDGTRLSIL.

This rearrangement joins TRBV18 to TRBJ1-4, with no clear D. CDR1 and CDR2 from the germline V gene are KGHSH and LQKENI. This CDR3 contains 13 residues. V shed 0 bases and J shed 7 bases, with 6 bases lying between them. CDR3 nucleotide sequence: TGTGCCAGCTCACCACCGGCTGGTGAAAAACTGTTTTTT. The encoded protein is CASSPPAGEKLFF.

The rearrangement uses TRBV19 and TRBJ2-5; tentatively, D is TRBD1 or TRBD2 (5 bases each). Germline V lookup: CDR1 LNHDA, CDR2 SQIVND (reference sequence). Trimming shortened V by 4 bases and J by 3 bases, and 12 bases separated the two germline ends. The CDR3 runs 14 residues. The CDR3 nucleotides read TGTGCCAGTAGTAGGGGACCAGAGAAAGAGACCCAGTACTTC. It translates to CASSRGPEKETQYF. The full variable domain, in which reference TRBV19 and TRBJ2-5 provide the parts outside the CDR3, is DGGITQSPKYLFRKEGQNVTLSCEQNLNHDAMYWYRQDPGQGLRLIYYSQIVNDFQKGDIAEGYSVSREKKESFPLTVTSAQKNPTAFYLCASSRGPEKETQYFGPGTRLLVL.

The V and J genes are TRBV20-1 and TRBJ1-6; D is unresolved. The germline V gene has CDR1 DFQATT and CDR2 SNEGSKA (reference sequence). V was pared by 3 bases and J by 5 bases, with 11 bases between. The CDR3 loop spans 14 amino acids. The CDR3 loop reads CSASRANDNSPLHF. In nucleotides, the CDR3 is TGCAGTGCTAGTCGGGCCAACGATAATTCACCCCTCCACTTT.

The chain employs TRBV24-1 and TRBJ1-5; TRBD1 agrees at 7 bases. V dropped 4 bases and J dropped 5; count of bases not matched to a gene: 4. This CDR3 is 14 amino acids long. CDR1 is KGHDR, CDR2 SFDVKD, per germline. CDR3 amino acids: CATSEQGEDQPQHF. The CDR3 region has the DNA TGTGCCACCAGTGAGCAGGGGGAGGATCAGCCCCAGCATTTT.

The chain uses TRBV27 and TRBJ2-7; D ambiguous. Germline lookup yields CDR1 MNHEY and CDR2 SMNVEV (reference sequence). Between the trimmed V and J ends, which lost 0 bases and 0 bases, there was a span of 3 bases. This CDR3 contains 13 residues. In DNA form, the CDR3 reads TGTGCCAGCAGTTTATCAGTCTCCTACGAGCAGTACTTC. Its translation: CASSLSVSYEQYF.

The V gene is TRBV18, the J gene TRBJ1-1, with D perhaps matching TRBD1 (6 bases). Germline CDR1 KGHSH, CDR2 LQKENI. The CDR3 runs to 14 residues. Trimming pared 3 bases from V and 4 bases from J, leaving 12 bases between. The CDR3: CASSPAGGATEAFF. CDR3 in DNA: TGTGCCAGCTCACCCGCGGGGGGGGCCACTGAAGCTTTCTTT.

This rearrangement joins TRBV5-1 to TRBJ1-3, with D perhaps TRBD1 (5 bases). V lost 3 bases and J lost 0, with 10 bases in between. This CDR3 is 15 amino acids long. Germline CDR1 is SGHRS and CDR2 is YFSETQ. CDR3 sequence (DNA): TGCGCCAGCAGCTGGGGACTGACCTCTGGAAACACCATATATTTT. As protein: CASSWGLTSGNTIYF.

The V and J genes are TRBV19 and TRBJ1-4; no clear D gene. Trimming removed 0 bases at V and 8 bases at J, with 16 bases between. This CDR3 has 16 amino acids. Germline CDR1 and CDR2: LNHDA and SQIVND (reference sequence). CDR3 DNA: TGTGCCAGTAGTATAGACCGGGCCCAAAACGAGGAAAAACTGTTTTTT. Its translation: CASSIDRAQNEEKLFF.

The chain has TRBV6-6 and TRBJ1-1, with 8 bases lining up with TRBD1. The germline V gene has CDR1 MNHNY and CDR2 SVGAGI (reference sequence). CDR3 length: 15 amino acids. V lost 7 bases to trimming and J lost 2 bases; unmatched junction nucleotides: 9. Here the CDR3 reads CASNPTGDINTEAFF. The CDR3 DNA is TGTGCCAGCAACCCGACAGGGGACATCAACACTGAAGCTTTCTTT.

The table lists this clone with a few counts. The chain couples TRBV5-4 to TRBJ2-7; D remains ambiguous. The V gene's germline CDR1 is SGHNT and CDR2 YYREEE (reference sequence). There are 12 residues in the CDR3. V lost 6 bases to trimming and J lost 3 bases, with 10 bases between them. The CDR3 spells CASNSENYEQYF. In nucleotides, the CDR3 is TGTGCCAGCAATTCTGAGAACTACGAGCAGTACTTC. The complete variable domain, with remaining parts taken from reference TRBV5-4 and TRBJ2-7, reads ETGVTQSPTHLIKTRGQQVTLRCSSQSGHNTVSWYQQALGQGPQFIFQYYREEENGRGNFPPRFSGLQFPNYSSELNVNALELDDSALYLCASNSENYEQYFGPGTRLTVT.

A word on this clone: The sample carries other DNA sequences with the same CDR3. This sequence joins TRBV7-9 and TRBJ1-1, with no clear D. This CDR3 spans 13 amino acids. The V gene's germline CDR1 is SEHNR and CDR2 FQNEAQ (reference sequence). Trimming removed 2 bases from V and 2 bases from J, with 6 bases in between. The CDR3 spells CASSLLGNTEAFF. The CDR3 DNA sequence: TGTGCCAGCAGCTTACTTGGAAACACTGAAGCTTTCTTT. Based on the CDR3 plus reference TRBV7-9 and TRBJ1-1, the full variable domain is DTGVSQNPRHKITKRGQNVTFRCDPISEHNRLYWYRQTLGQGPEFLTYFQNEAQLEKSRLLSDRFSAERPKGSFSTLEIQRTEQGDSAMYLCASSLLGNTEAFFGQGTRLTVV.

DNA for the CDR3: TGTGCCAGTACCTCGGGGCAGGGGTTTAGGTATGGCTACACCTTC. Translating gives CASTSGQGFRYGYTF. The gene calls are TRBV19 and TRBJ1-2; maybe TRBD1 (6 bases). Germline CDR1 is LNHDA and CDR2 is SQIVND (reference sequence). The CDR3 is 15 residues long. Trimming cost V 7 bases and J 5 bases, with 20 bases left between them.

This clone was recorded once. V usage is TRBV29-1 and J usage is TRBJ2-7, with TRBD2 matching over 9 bases. The CDR3 spans 14 residues. The V and J ends lost 6 bases and 3 bases, in that order; junction bases with no gene match: 9. The germline gives CDR1 SQVTM, CDR2 ANQGSEA. The CDR3 protein is CSVETAGGRYEQYF. The DNA for the CDR3 is TGCAGCGTGGAAACAGCGGGGGGACGCTACGAGCAGTACTTC.

The chain employs TRBV10-3 and TRBJ1-2, with D tentatively TRBD1 (5 bases). The germline V gene encodes CDR1 ENHRY and CDR2 SYGVKD. The CDR3 totals 15 residues. Trimming took 3 bases from V and 9 from J, leaving 20 bases between them. CDR3 nucleotides: TGTGCCATCAGTGATGAAGGGCGGGGACCTTTCAGCTACACCTTC. As protein: CAISDEGRGPFSYTF.

The rearrangement uses TRBV29-1 and TRBJ2-5; D uncertain. Germline CDR1 and CDR2: SQVTM and ANQGSEA. The CDR3 is 11 residues long. Trimming shortened V by 5 bases and J by 5 bases, and 9 bases separated the two germline ends. CDR3 protein: CSVLLGETQYF. Written as DNA, the CDR3 is TGCAGCGTTCTCCTGGGGGAGACCCAGTACTTC.

The chain joins TRBV5-4 to TRBJ2-7, with 13 bases aligning to TRBD2. Germline V gene lookup returns CDR1 SGHNT and CDR2 YYREEE (reference sequence). The ends lost 2 bases at V and 7 bases at J; junction bases unmatched: 3. This CDR3 spans 14 amino acids. The CDR3 sequence: CASSLLAGGREQYF. In nucleotides, the CDR3 is TGTGCCAGCAGCTTACTAGCGGGGGGGCGTGAGCAGTACTTC.

This clone was observed a single time. The chain is built from TRBV29-1 and TRBJ2-7; D not resolved. Germline lookup yields CDR1 SQVTM and CDR2 ANQGSEA. Trimming left V 7 bases short and J 5 bases short, with 21 bases between. The CDR3 runs 14 residues. The CDR3 nucleotides read TGCAGCGCCGCCCTACAGTCCTTGGCGCACGAGCAGTACTTC. It yields the protein CSAALQSLAHEQYF.

The chain is built from TRBV7-8 and TRBJ2-3, with D perhaps matching TRBD2 (7 bases). This CDR3 spans 16 amino acids. Germline V gene lookup returns CDR1 SGHVS and CDR2 FQNEAQ. The V end was cut by 1 base, the J end by 2 bases, with 13 bases between. CDR3 nucleotides: TGTGCCAGCAGCTTAGTGGGGGGGCCGAACACAGATACGCAGTATTTT. Protein sequence: CASSLVGGPNTDTQYF.

The chain couples TRBV5-1 to TRBJ1-2; D not resolved. CDR3 length: 16 residues. V lost 2 bases and J lost 3, with 17 bases in between. The germline V gene encodes CDR1 SGHRS and CDR2 YFSETQ. CDR3 in amino acids: CASSLEAGFPDYGYTF. The CDR3 DNA is TGCGCCAGCAGCTTAGAGGCAGGTTTCCCCGACTATGGCTACACCTTC.

V gene TRBV6-6 combines with J gene TRBJ1-6; a possible D gene is TRBD1 (6 bases). Deletions cut 4 bases from V and 11 bases from J, with 18 bases between. The CDR3 runs to 15 residues. Germline V gene sequence: CDR1 MNHNY, CDR2 SVGAGI (reference sequence). The CDR3 loop reads CASSSRVQGAAPLHF. CDR3 sequence (DNA): TGTGCCAGCAGTTCGAGGGTACAGGGCGCTGCACCCCTCCACTTT.